This section outlines one TCR beta chain sequence together with its context. Its target is not known. After removal of 2 bases from V and 9 bases from J, the junction contained 4 bases not matched to a gene. The CDR3 totals 13 residues. The germline V gene has CDR1 MNHEY and CDR2 SMNVEV (reference sequence). Both subsets, CD45RA+ naive and CD45RA-negative memory, were split from the CD4+ cells. This specimen belongs to a study of shared clonotypes between healthy human individuals. Some 27,000 T cell genomes, or about 190 ng DNA, went into the sorted-subset replicate PCRs. The table came from immunoSEQ multiplex PCR; TCRdb's copy has only in-frame clones and leaves some out. Of over a million clones in the sample, around 97% were seen once. Findings of the study overall: Incomplete sequencing of sorted subsets was indicated by rarefaction despite large depth.

Sequencing was performed on naive CD4+ T cells sorted from blood. The subset was: CD45RA+ positively selected. The source is a man between 25 and 39 years old in good health. The chain uses TRBV27 and TRBJ2-1, with 7 bases fitting TRBD1. The CDR3 DNA sequence: TGTGCCAGCAGTTTAAAGGGGGCAAGTGAGCAGTTCTTC. Translating gives CASSLKGASEQFF.